This T cell receptor beta chain was found in a study of blood T cells in healthy people across ages. V trimming: 8 bases; J trimming: 5 bases; junction bases outside the gene matches: 11. The CDR3 extends over 15 amino acids. Germline V gene sequence: CDR1 WNHNN, CDR2 SYGVQD (reference sequence). Sample-barcoded 5' priming and a J-beta primer mix drove a second PCR of about 7 to 12 cycles. TCRdb called the 5' RACE reads again in MiXCR, with one record for every CDR3 protein. The data contain around 800,000 distinct CDR3 sequences, roughly 24% of them singletons. The same data also contributed to another study, on T cells of mothers and their children.

The sequence was obtained from a boy aged 5-17 years in good health. Sequences were obtained from blood. This chain connects TRBV10-1 to TRBJ1-4; 7 positions match TRBD1. The CDR3 nucleotides are TGCGCCAGCCGGGACAGTCGGCCTGTGAATGAAAAACTGTTTTTT. Translation: CASRDSRPVNEKLFF.